One sample yielded the 9 T cell receptor beta chains listed below, sequenced in a study of blood T cells in healthy people across ages. Combining a sample-barcoded 5' primer with a J-beta primer mix, a second PCR ran for about 7 to 11 cycles. TCRdb fed the 5' RACE reads into MiXCR, producing one record per CDR3 protein. This table has about 1.8 million distinct CDR3 sequences, about 50% appearing once. Sequenced input: blood. The receptor source for this set is a woman in her 40s in good health.

The V gene is TRBV12-5, the J gene TRBJ2-1; 8 positions match TRBD2. The trim removed 7 bases at V and 10 bases at J, leaving 9 bases unmatched. The CDR3 length is 13 residues. Germline loops: CDR1 LGHNT, CDR2 FRNRAP. The CDR3 here is CASANGGALEQFF. CDR3 sequence (DNA): TGTGCTAGTGCGAACGGGGGGGCATTAGAGCAGTTCTTC.

V and J are TRBV21-1 and TRBJ2-7; the table's D gene call, TRBD1, was not cross checked with the DNA. TRBV21-1 has pseudogene status. This CDR3 is 13 amino acids long. The CDR3 spells CASSRPGLGEQYF. CDR3 coding DNA: TGTGCCAGCAGCAGGCCGGGTTTGGGGGAGCAGTACTTC.

The V call is TRBV10-3, the J call TRBJ2-3; D is unclear. The CDR3 covers 14 residues. Germline CDR1 is ENHRY and CDR2 is SYGVKD. Trimming left V 2 bases short and J 0 bases short, with 6 bases between. The CDR3 protein is CAISEALSTDTQYF. DNA of the CDR3: TGTGCCATCAGTGAGGCTCTAAGCACAGATACGCAGTATTTT.

V and J are TRBV12-3 or TRBV12-4 and TRBJ2-2; D may be TRBD2 (5 bases). V dropped 2 bases and J dropped 7 bases, with 11 bases sitting between them. The CDR3 spans 14 residues. The CDR3 DNA reads TGTGCCAGCAGTTTAACGACCGGGGTCGGGGAGCTGTTTTTT. Protein product: CASSLTTGVGELFF.

This chain connects TRBV4-3 to TRBJ2-3; TRBD2 matches at 8 bases. This CDR3 spans 16 amino acids. Germline loops: CDR1 LGHNA, CDR2 YSLEER. V lost 6 bases to trimming and J lost 0 bases; unmatched junction nucleotides: 8. The CDR3, as DNA: TGCGCCAGCAGGCGCACTAGCGGTTATAGCACAGATACGCAGTATTTT. The encoded protein is CASRRTSGYSTDTQYF.

The chain combines TRBV20-1 with TRBJ2-5; unclear D gene. The CDR3 is 14 amino acids. The V end was cut by 3 bases, the J end by 4 bases, with 15 bases between. Per germline, CDR1 DFQATT and CDR2 SNEGSKA (reference sequence). In DNA, the CDR3 is TGCAGTGCTAGTCCCCCCCAAAGCAGAGAGACCCAGTACTTC. Its translation: CSASPPQSRETQYF.

This chain links TRBV5-6 with TRBJ1-6; 7 bases are shared with TRBD1. The CDR3 is 15 residues long. The V and J ends lost 4 bases and 5 bases, in that order; junction bases with no gene match: 6. Looked up from germline, CDR1 is SGHDT and CDR2 is YYEEEE. The CDR3 loop reads CASSPTGSHNSPLHF. Written as DNA, the CDR3 is TGTGCCAGCAGCCCGACAGGGTCCCATAATTCACCCCTCCACTTT.

The V gene is TRBV9, the J gene TRBJ2-1, with TRBD1 identical over 8 bases. The junction had 9 bases not matched to a gene; V was cut back by 3 bases and J by 1 base. Germline lookup yields CDR1 SGDLS and CDR2 YYNGEE. CDR3 length: 17 amino acids. CDR3 in amino acids: CASSESSGQGSYNEQFF. The CDR3, as DNA: TGTGCCAGCAGCGAGAGCTCAGGACAGGGTTCCTACAATGAGCAGTTCTTC.

The genes are TRBV10-2 and TRBJ2-7, with 7 bases that match TRBD1. The CDR3 length is 14 residues. Trimming removed 2 bases from V and 6 bases from J; junction bases left unmatched: 7. Germline CDR1 WSHSY, CDR2 SAAADI. The CDR3 sequence: CASSEGQVEREQYF. DNA for the CDR3: TGCGCCAGCAGTGAGGGACAGGTGGAGCGCGAGCAGTACTTC.